These 19 T cell receptor beta chains originate from one sample sequenced in a study of T cells in localized non-small cell lung cancer. This table comes from immunoSEQ multiplex PCR, and its TCRdb copy is limited to in-frame clones, with some not included. The table shows some 37,000 clones, with approximately 89% occurring only once. Sequenced here: peripheral blood, sampled before any cancer treatment. The receptors derive from a woman aged 40 to 75 with stage I lung adenocarcinoma.

The CDR3 nucleotides read TGTGCCAGTAGTCCGGGACAGACCCAAGAGACCCAGTACTTC. Amino acids: CASSPGQTQETQYF. The chain is built from TRBV19 and TRBJ2-5; 7 nucleotides match TRBD1. The junction had 4 bases not matched to a gene; V was cut back by 5 bases and J by 1 base. Looked up from germline, CDR1 is LNHDA and CDR2 is SQIVND (reference sequence). This CDR3 is 14 amino acids long.

The chain combines TRBV19 with TRBJ2-3; 7 bases agree with TRBD1. V was pared by 7 bases and J by 6 bases, with 13 bases of the junction left unmatched. The CDR3 is 15 residues long. Germline V gene sequence: CDR1 LNHDA, CDR2 SQIVND (reference sequence). The DNA for the CDR3 is TGTGCCAGTACCTTGGGTCAGGGGGAGTGGGATACGCAGTATTTT. Translated, it gives CASTLGQGEWDTQYF.

CDR3 DNA: TGTGCCAGCAGTTCCGGGACAGGGGGGAATAATCAGCCCCAGCATTTT. This gives the protein CASSSGTGGNNQPQHF. The chain recombines TRBV6-5 with TRBJ1-5; TRBD1 aligns across 11 bases. This CDR3 comprises 16 residues. V gave up 4 bases and J gave up 4 bases; unmatched junction bases: 6. CDR1 and CDR2 (germline): MNHEY, SVGAGI.

The rearrangement links TRBV5-4 to TRBJ2-5, with D possibly matching TRBD1 (5 bases). The closer fit of TRBJ2-7 to the DNA end suggests the J call may be wrong. The length of the CDR3 is 16 residues. The V gene's germline CDR1 is SGHNT and CDR2 YYREEE (reference sequence). The chain's CDR3 is CASSLGATVPPYEQYF. CDR3 nucleotides: TGTGCCAGCAGCTTGGGGGCGACAGTGCCCCCCTACGAGCAGTACTTC.

V usage is TRBV28 and J usage is TRBJ1-5; 7 positions match TRBD1. With 5 bases clipped from V and 4 bases from J, the junction kept 5 bases outside the gene matches. The germline V gene encodes CDR1 MDHEN and CDR2 SYDVKM. This CDR3 region has 14 residues. CDR3 DNA sequence: TGTGCCAGCAGTATCGGACAGGTAAATCAGCCCCAGCATTTT. Amino acid sequence: CASSIGQVNQPQHF.

The gene calls are TRBV25-1 and TRBJ1-4; D is unclear. Trimming pared 7 bases from V and 0 bases from J, leaving 9 bases between. Germline V CDR1 and CDR2: MGHDK, SYGVNS. The CDR3 has 14 amino acids. CDR3 sequence: CASTYSSTNEKLFF. The CDR3 DNA sequence: TGTGCCAGCACCTACAGTTCAACTAATGAAAAACTGTTTTTT.

This chain links TRBV25-1 with TRBJ1-5; D is perhaps TRBD1 (6 bases). Germline CDR1 is MGHDK and CDR2 is SYGVNS. V was cut by 4 bases and J by 4 bases, with 11 bases left in between. CDR3 size: 14 residues. The CDR3 nucleotides are TGTGCCAGCAGTGCACAGGGTTGGAATCAGCCCCAGCATTTT. Translated: CASSAQGWNQPQHF.

The chain uses TRBV13 and TRBJ2-5; D is perhaps TRBD2 (5 bases). V was pared by 4 bases and J by 7 bases, with 10 bases between. CDR3 size: 12 residues. Per germline, CDR1 PRHDT and CDR2 FYEKMQ (reference sequence). The CDR3 reads CASSSLRGTQYF. The CDR3, as DNA: TGTGCCAGCAGCTCGCTCCGGGGGACCCAGTACTTC.

This sequence joins TRBV2 and TRBJ2-1; 8 bases line up with TRBD1. Germline-derived CDR1 and CDR2 are SNHLY and FYNNEI. V was pared by 0 bases and J by 9 bases, with 10 bases of the junction left unmatched. The CDR3 totals 16 residues. DNA of the CDR3: TGTGCCAGCAGTGAAGCGGCAGACAGGGGACGGGGTGAGCAGTTCTTC. Translated: CASSEAADRGRGEQFF.

The chain is built from TRBV15 and TRBJ2-1; 8 nucleotides match TRBD1. The CDR3 spans 17 residues. Per the germline V gene, CDR1 is LNHNV and CDR2 is YYDKDF (reference sequence). V lost 0 bases, J lost 3 bases, and 7 bases stayed unmatched. The DNA for the CDR3 is TGTGCCACCAGCAGAGATACAGGACAGGGATACTACAATGAGCAGTTCTTC. It specifies CATSRDTGQGYYNEQFF.

The chain combines TRBV7-2 with TRBJ1-3; no firm D call. This CDR3 spans 16 amino acids. Germline CDR1 reads SGHTA; CDR2 reads FQGNSA. Trimming took 1 base from V and 0 from J, leaving 10 bases between them. CDR3 protein: CASSLGTAISGNTIYF. CDR3 bases: TGTGCCAGCAGCTTAGGCACAGCCATCTCTGGAAACACCATATATTTT.

The rearrangement joins TRBV18 to TRBJ1-5; 9 bases match TRBD1. V lost 4 bases and J lost 6; bases outside the gene matches: 4. The CDR3 runs to 14 residues. Germline V CDR1 and CDR2: KGHSH, LQKENI. The CDR3 protein is CASSRTGAAQPQHF. The CDR3 bases are TGTGCCAGCTCACGGACAGGGGCGGCTCAGCCCCAGCATTTT.

This chain connects TRBV5-1 to TRBJ2-3, with D unresolved. V lost 2 bases to trimming and J lost 0 bases, with 7 bases between them. Germline lookup yields CDR1 SGHRS and CDR2 YFSETQ. This CDR3 has 14 residues. CDR3 sequence: CASSLQSSTDTQYF. In DNA, the CDR3 is TGCGCCAGCAGCTTACAGTCTAGCACAGATACGCAGTATTTT.

The rearrangement links TRBV30 to TRBJ2-5; a weak D match, TRBD2 (6 bases). Near its end, the DNA agrees better with TRBJ2-7, so the J call may be wrong. Germline V CDR1 and CDR2: GTSNPN, SVGIG (reference sequence). CDR3 size: 13 residues. The CDR3 DNA is TGTGCCTGGAGCCTGGGGGGTAACTACGAGCAGTACTTC. It encodes CAWSLGGNYEQYF.

This chain uses TRBV27 with TRBJ2-7, with D perhaps TRBD1 (5 bases). The CDR3 sequence is 13 residues long. Trimming left V 3 bases short and J 2 bases short, with 8 bases between. The V gene's germline CDR1 is MNHEY and CDR2 SMNVEV (reference sequence). CDR3: CASSFQGTYEQYF. CDR3 sequence (DNA): TGTGCCAGCAGTTTCCAGGGAACCTACGAGCAGTACTTC.

V usage is TRBV30 and J usage is TRBJ1-2, with D hard to call. Germline CDR1 reads GTSNPN; CDR2 reads SVGIG (reference sequence). The CDR3 sequence is 13 residues long. V lost 1 base and J 4 bases, leaving 10 bases between the germline ends. The CDR3 sequence: CAWSAMFFYGYTF. CDR3 sequence (DNA): TGTGCCTGGAGTGCGATGTTCTTCTATGGCTACACCTTC.

This clone has a handful of counts. This rearrangement joins TRBV5-1 to TRBJ2-1; 9 bases map to TRBD2. J lost 4 bases, V lost 4 bases, and 9 bases had no gene match. This CDR3 contains 16 residues. Germline V gene data show CDR1 as SGHRS and CDR2 as YFSETQ. The CDR3 DNA is TGCGCCAGCAGCAGCCAGTCTAGCGGGATTTACAATGAGCAGTTCTTC. As protein: CASSSQSSGIYNEQFF.

Details on this clone: An end of the junction does not agree with germline; a read error may underlie this. This chain links TRBV6-1 with TRBJ1-2; 7 bases align to TRBD1. The CDR3 is made up of 15 amino acids. From germline, CDR1 is MNHNS and CDR2 SASEGT. Here the CDR3 reads CASSEGWGQPYGYTF. The CDR3 DNA is TGTGCCAGCAGCGAAGGTTGGGGACAGCCTTATGGCTACACCTTC.

The genes are TRBV28 and TRBJ2-7; weak D call: TRBD2 (7 bases). The CDR3 is 16 residues long. V was shortened by 6 bases and J by 2 bases, with 20 bases between the two germline ends. Germline CDR1 reads MDHEN; CDR2 reads SYDVKM. CDR3 nucleotides: TGTGCCAGCAGCCTATGGGGGGCGGGAGCGACCTACGAGCAGTACTTC. This translates into CASSLWGAGATYEQYF.